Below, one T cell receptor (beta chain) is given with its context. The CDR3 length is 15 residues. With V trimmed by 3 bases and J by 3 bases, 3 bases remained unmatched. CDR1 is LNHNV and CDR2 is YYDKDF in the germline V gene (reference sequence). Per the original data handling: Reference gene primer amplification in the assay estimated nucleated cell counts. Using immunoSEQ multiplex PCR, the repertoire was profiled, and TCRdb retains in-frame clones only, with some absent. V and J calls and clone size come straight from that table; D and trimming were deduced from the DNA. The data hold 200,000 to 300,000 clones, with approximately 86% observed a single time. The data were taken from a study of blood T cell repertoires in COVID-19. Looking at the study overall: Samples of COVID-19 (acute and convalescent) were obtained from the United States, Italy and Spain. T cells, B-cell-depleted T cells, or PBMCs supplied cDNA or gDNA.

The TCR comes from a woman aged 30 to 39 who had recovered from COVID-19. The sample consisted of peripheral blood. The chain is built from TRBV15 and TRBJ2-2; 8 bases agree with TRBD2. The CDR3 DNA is TGTGCCACCAGCAGCCGACTAGCGCACACCGGGGAGCTGTTTTTT. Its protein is CATSSRLAHTGELFF.